The 29 T cell receptor beta chains below all came from one sample that was sequenced in a study of radiotherapy plus CTLA-4 blockade in lung cancer. Sequencing was performed with immunoSEQ multiplex PCR; in TCRdb, only in-frame clones are kept and a portion is missing. In the table there are tens of thousands of clones, around 79% of which are singletons. This specimen was peripheral blood, taken from a patient treated with radiotherapy plus ipilimumab. The receptors were gathered from a human donor with non-small cell lung cancer who had a complete response to radiotherapy plus ipilimumab.

The chain combines TRBV2 with TRBJ1-3, with unresolved D. This CDR3 spans 13 amino acids. Germline V CDR1 and CDR2: SNHLY, FYNNEI. V lost 6 bases, J lost 0 bases, and 6 bases lay in between. The CDR3 DNA sequence: TGTGCCAGCAGCGGCTCCTCTGGAAACACCATATATTTT. This gives the protein CASSGSSGNTIYF.

This clone was detected only once. V and J are TRBV7-2 and TRBJ2-6; D is ambiguous. The CDR3 extends over 17 amino acids. The V gene lost 2 bases and the J gene lost 0 bases, with 11 bases spanning the gap. Per the germline V gene, CDR1 is SGHTA and CDR2 is FQGNSA. Written as DNA, the CDR3 is TGTGCCAGCAGCTTAAACAGCCTTTCCTCTGGGGCCAACGTCCTGACTTTC. This encodes CASSLNSLSSGANVLTF.

The J gene is TRBJ1-5, the V gene TRBV19; D is unresolved. Trimming left V 3 bases short and J 0 bases short, with 15 bases between. This CDR3 has 17 amino acids. CDR1 is LNHDA and CDR2 is SQIVND in the germline V gene (reference sequence). The CDR3: CASSIPSWKSSNQPQHF. CDR3 sequence (DNA): TGTGCCAGTAGTATCCCGAGTTGGAAGAGTAGCAATCAGCCCCAGCATTTT.

CDR3 in amino acids: CASTKTGSDVLTF. CDR3 sequence (DNA): TGTGCCAGCACCAAGACAGGGAGTGATGTCCTGACTTTC. The rearrangement joins TRBV7-9 to TRBJ2-6; 7 nucleotides match TRBD1. The V gene end was trimmed by 7 bases and the J gene end by 13 bases; junction bases not matched to a gene: 10. CDR1 SEHNR and CDR2 FQNEAQ come from the germline V gene (reference sequence). This CDR3 is built from 13 residues.

This chain uses TRBV5-6 with TRBJ1-3; D might be TRBD1 (5 bases). Per germline, CDR1 SGHDT and CDR2 YYEEEE. Trimming removed 0 bases at V and 5 bases at J, with 6 bases between. This CDR3 has 13 residues. Here the CDR3 reads CASSLEGRNTIYF. The DNA of the CDR3 is TGTGCCAGCAGCTTGGAGGGGCGAAACACCATATATTTT.

The V and J genes are TRBV18 and TRBJ2-1; TRBD1 agrees at 8 bases. Germline-derived CDR1 and CDR2 are KGHSH and LQKENI. This CDR3 is 12 amino acids long. V was clipped by 5 bases and J by 9 bases; unmatched bases: 3. CDR3 coding DNA: TGTGCCAGCTCAACCACAGGGGGTGAGCAGTTCTTC. Its protein product is CASSTTGGEQFF.

The CDR3, as DNA: TGTGCCAGCAGTTCCGGGACAGTCAATCAGCCCCAGCATTTT. Translated, it gives CASSSGTVNQPQHF. J is TRBJ1-5 and V is TRBV6-5; TRBD1 matches 7 bases. Losses at the gene ends were 4 bases for V and 3 bases for J; bases not matched to a gene: 3. This CDR3 is 14 amino acids long. CDR1 is MNHEY and CDR2 is SVGAGI in the germline V gene.

The chain links TRBV29-1 to TRBJ2-3; a possible D gene is TRBD2 (6 bases). Germline CDR1 and CDR2: SQVTM and ANQGSEA. The ends were cut back, 3 bases at V and 0 bases at J, with 7 bases in the middle. This CDR3 region has 13 residues. This chain's CDR3 is CSVELASTDTQYF. The CDR3 nucleotides are TGCAGCGTTGAGCTAGCGAGCACAGATACGCAGTATTTT.

The chain carries TRBV11-2 and TRBJ1-1, with D possibly matching TRBD1 (5 bases). The ends were cut back, 2 bases at V and 0 bases at J, with 10 bases in the middle. CDR1 SGHAT and CDR2 FQNNGV come from the germline V gene. The CDR3 runs to 15 residues. CDR3: CASSLQGPMNTEAFF. CDR3 coding DNA: TGTGCCAGCAGCTTACAGGGACCTATGAACACTGAAGCTTTCTTT.

The chain's CDR3 is CASSLEAGGSADTQYF. The CDR3 region has the DNA TGTGCCAGCAGCTTAGAAGCGGGGGGTAGTGCAGATACGCAGTATTTT. The rearrangement links TRBV7-2 to TRBJ2-3; 9 bases map to TRBD2. CDR1 SGHTA and CDR2 FQGNSA come from the germline V gene. The CDR3 spans 16 residues. V shed 1 base, J shed 4 bases, and the junction held 6 bases outside the gene matches.

CDR3 bases: TGCGCCAGCCGCCCTCGGGGGGACCGCACAGATACGCAGTATTTT. Protein sequence: CASRPRGDRTDTQYF. This chain connects TRBV5-1 to TRBJ2-3; 7 bases align to TRBD2. The CDR3 has 15 residues. J was trimmed by 1 base and V by 7 bases; bases with no gene match: 9. Germline CDR1 SGHRS, CDR2 YFSETQ.

CDR3 sequence reads: CASSPPDPGGYTF. Written as DNA, the CDR3 is TGTGCCAGCAGTCCCCCCGACCCGGGGGGCTACACCTTC. V gene TRBV28 combines with J gene TRBJ1-2; D is unresolved. This CDR3 has 13 amino acids. CDR1 and CDR2 (germline): MDHEN, SYDVKM. V dropped 5 bases and J dropped 8 bases, with 15 bases sitting between them.

The chain has TRBV7-9 and TRBJ2-1, with D perhaps TRBD2 (6 bases). This CDR3 comprises 16 residues. The germline gives CDR1 SEHNR, CDR2 FQNEAQ (reference sequence). The V end was cut by 3 bases, the J end by 0 bases, with 12 bases between. DNA of the CDR3: TGTGCCAGCAGCTTTCTGGGGAGGAGCTCCTACAATGAGCAGTTCTTC. Translation: CASSFLGRSSYNEQFF.

The rearrangement joins TRBV19 to TRBJ1-5, with D possibly TRBD1 on 5 matching bases. This CDR3 spans 14 amino acids. The germline gives CDR1 LNHDA, CDR2 SQIVND (reference sequence). Deletions cut 2 bases from V and 7 bases from J, with 12 bases between. The chain's CDR3 is CASSISGTGQPQHF. The CDR3 DNA follows: TGTGCCAGTAGTATATCAGGGACCGGGCAGCCCCAGCATTTT.

The chain uses TRBV19 and TRBJ1-4, with a possible D match to TRBD1 (6 bases). V was cut by 9 bases and J by 7 bases, with 18 bases left in between. The CDR3 length is 14 residues. Germline-derived CDR1 and CDR2 are LNHDA and SQIVND (reference sequence). CDR3 DNA: TGTGCCAGCCTGGCTCCGGGACACTCTGAAAAACTGTTTTTT. Its protein is CASLAPGHSEKLFF.

V gene TRBV4-1 combines with J gene TRBJ2-4, with D possibly matching TRBD1 (6 bases). The CDR3 has 15 residues. From germline, CDR1 is MGHRA and CDR2 YSYEKL. V lost 3 bases and J 0 bases, leaving 9 bases between the germline ends. In DNA, the CDR3 is TGCGCCAGCAGCCACCGGACAGTAGCCAAAAACATTCAGTACTTC. This translates into CASSHRTVAKNIQYF.

As regards this clone: Germline is not matched at one junction end, which may reflect a read error. The chain has TRBV11-3 and TRBJ2-3; 9 positions match TRBD2. Germline CDR1 and CDR2: SGHNT and YENEEA. This CDR3 is 15 amino acids long. As DNA, the CDR3 is TGTGCCAGCAGGTTAGCGGGGGCCGGCACAGATACGCAGTATTTT. Its protein is CASRLAGAGTDTQYF.

The rearrangement links TRBV11-3 to TRBJ2-7; 9 bases line up with TRBD1. The germline V gene has CDR1 SGHNT and CDR2 YENEEA. The ends lost 5 bases at V and 3 bases at J; junction bases unmatched: 11. The CDR3 extends over 16 amino acids. The CDR3 bases are TGTGCCAGCAGCCCTTACAGGGGGCGTCCTCTCTACGAGCAGTACTTC. This encodes CASSPYRGRPLYEQYF.

This sequence joins TRBV7-9 and TRBJ1-1, with a possible D match to TRBD1 (5 bases). CDR1 is SEHNR and CDR2 is FQNEAQ in the germline V gene (reference sequence). V was clipped by 1 base and J by 1 base, with 10 bases between them. The CDR3 extends over 15 amino acids. The CDR3 DNA follows: TGTGCCAGCAGCTTAGGAGGCAGGGAGAACACTGAAGCTTTCTTT. This encodes CASSLGGRENTEAFF.

The rearrangement joins TRBV21-1 to TRBJ1-4; TRBD1, the table's D call, was not compared with the DNA. TRBV21-1 is an annotated pseudogene. The CDR3 totals 18 residues. CDR3 nucleotide sequence: TGTGTCAGCAGCAAAGGGACAGGGACCGGCTCAACTAATGAAAAACTGTTTTTT. Translation gives CVSSKGTGTGSTNEKLFF.

This clone was seen more than once but under ten times. The chain couples TRBV19 to TRBJ2-7; perhaps TRBD1 as D (5 bases). CDR1 and CDR2 (germline): LNHDA, SQIVND (reference sequence). The CDR3 loop spans 13 amino acids. V was trimmed by 1 base and J by 7 bases, leaving 11 bases between them. The CDR3, as DNA: TGTGCCAGTAGTATAGGGGGCCCCGGGGAGCAGTACTTC. Its translation: CASSIGGPGEQYF.

V is TRBV10-2 and J is TRBJ2-2, with 11 bases that match TRBD2. The length of the CDR3 is 14 residues. The junction had 3 bases not matched to a gene; V was cut back by 7 bases and J by 5 bases. Germline loops: CDR1 WSHSY, CDR2 SAAADI. The CDR3 DNA is TGCGCCAGCAACCTAGCGGGAGGAACCGGGGAGCTGTTTTTT. It encodes CASNLAGGTGELFF.

The chain uses TRBV7-9 and TRBJ2-7; TRBD2 is a possible D gene (5 bases). Trimming took 2 bases from V and 6 from J, leaving 11 bases between them. The germline gives CDR1 SEHNR, CDR2 FQNEAQ (reference sequence). CDR3 length: 13 amino acids. This CDR3 is CASSLSAGGEQYV. DNA for the CDR3: TGTGCCAGCAGCTTATCGGCGGGCGGCGAGCAGTACGTC.

This rearrangement joins TRBV4-3 to TRBJ2-2; D tentatively fits TRBD1 or TRBD2 (5 bases each). The CDR3 runs to 13 residues. V dropped 4 bases and J dropped 5 bases, with 8 bases sitting between them. The germline gives CDR1 LGHNA, CDR2 YSLEER. CDR3 loop: CASSRDRTGELFF. The DNA of the CDR3 is TGCGCCAGCAGCCGGGACCGAACCGGGGAGCTGTTTTTT.

The chain uses TRBV30 and TRBJ1-1, with 9 bases that match TRBD1. The CDR3 has 13 amino acids. V lost 4 bases to trimming and J lost 4 bases; unmatched junction nucleotides: 4. Germline loops: CDR1 GTSNPN, CDR2 SVGIG (reference sequence). Here the CDR3 reads CAWNRGPTTEAFF. Here the CDR3 DNA reads TGTGCCTGGAACAGGGGGCCGACCACTGAAGCTTTCTTT. The full variable domain, rest sourced from reference TRBV30 and TRBJ1-1, is SQTIHQWPATLVQPVGSPLSLECTVEGTSNPNLYWYRQAAGRGLQLLFYSVGIGQISSEVPQNLSASRPQDRQFILSSKKLLLSDSGFYLCAWNRGPTTEAFFGQGTRLTVV.

The V gene is TRBV11-3, the J gene TRBJ2-7; D unclear. Deletions cut 2 bases from V and 7 bases from J, with 6 bases between. The CDR3 totals 11 residues. Germline V gene sequence: CDR1 SGHNT, CDR2 YENEEA. The DNA for the CDR3 is TGTGCCAGCAGCTTAATAGGGGAGCAGTACGTC. Its translation: CASSLIGEQYV.

This clone has only a few counts. CDR3 sequence reads: CASSLVRAGADEQYF. CDR3 nucleotides: TGCGCCAGCAGCTTGGTTAGGGCGGGTGCGGACGAGCAGTACTTC. The chain joins TRBV5-1 to TRBJ2-7; a weak D match, TRBD2 (5 bases). The CDR3 length is 15 residues. Between the trimmed V and J ends, which lost 0 bases and 5 bases, there was a span of 15 bases. Germline values: CDR1 SGHRS, CDR2 YFSETQ.

This clone was counted a few times. The V and J genes are TRBV7-2 and TRBJ2-7; no reliable D call. Germline V gene sequence: CDR1 SGHTA, CDR2 FQGNSA. V was shortened by 3 bases and J by 5 bases, with 11 bases between the two germline ends. CDR3 length equals 13 residues. In DNA, the CDR3 is TGTGCCAGCAGCTTCGAAATCAGGAACGAGCAGTACTTC. This codes for CASSFEIRNEQYF. The whole variable domain, filled in from reference TRBV7-2 and TRBJ2-7, reads GAGVSQSPSNKVTEKGKDVELRCDPISGHTALYWYRQSLGQGLEFLIYFQGNSAPDKSGLPSDRFSAERTGGSVSTLTIQRTQQEDSAVYLCASSFEIRNEQYFGPGTRLTVT.

The chain has TRBV2 and TRBJ2-7, with TRBD1 matching over 11 bases. CDR1 SNHLY and CDR2 FYNNEI come from the germline V gene. CDR3 length equals 15 residues. V shed 4 bases and J 2 bases; nucleotides not matched to a gene: 4. CDR3 in amino acids: CASSGGQGAAYEQYV. The CDR3 region has the DNA TGTGCCAGCAGTGGAGGACAGGGGGCCGCCTACGAGCAGTACGTC.